This T cell receptor (beta chain) was documented in a study of blood T cell repertoires in COVID-19. Study as a whole: Sites across the United States, Italy and Spain contributed samples from acute and convalescent COVID-19. Nucleic acid was either cDNA or gDNA, and it came from T cells, B-cell-depleted T cells, or PBMCs.

In the source study's methods: Reference gene primer amplification in the assay estimated nucleated cell counts. This table comes from immunoSEQ multiplex PCR, and its TCRdb copy is limited to in-frame clones, with some not included. The DNA gave D and trimming, while V, J and clone size come from that table. The sample yields approximately 73,000 clones, around 86% seen once. This CDR3 is 13 amino acids long. J was trimmed by 6 bases and V by 4 bases; bases with no gene match: 7. The V gene's germline CDR1 is SGHNT and CDR2 YYREEE (reference sequence). The source material was peripheral blood. The V and J genes are TRBV5-4 and TRBJ2-7, with 7 bases identical to TRBD1. The TCR was taken from a woman in her fifties or sixties with acute or convalescent COVID-19. CDR3 residues: CASSRDREGEQYF. In DNA, the CDR3 is TGTGCCAGCAGCCGAGACAGGGAAGGCGAGCAGTACTTC.